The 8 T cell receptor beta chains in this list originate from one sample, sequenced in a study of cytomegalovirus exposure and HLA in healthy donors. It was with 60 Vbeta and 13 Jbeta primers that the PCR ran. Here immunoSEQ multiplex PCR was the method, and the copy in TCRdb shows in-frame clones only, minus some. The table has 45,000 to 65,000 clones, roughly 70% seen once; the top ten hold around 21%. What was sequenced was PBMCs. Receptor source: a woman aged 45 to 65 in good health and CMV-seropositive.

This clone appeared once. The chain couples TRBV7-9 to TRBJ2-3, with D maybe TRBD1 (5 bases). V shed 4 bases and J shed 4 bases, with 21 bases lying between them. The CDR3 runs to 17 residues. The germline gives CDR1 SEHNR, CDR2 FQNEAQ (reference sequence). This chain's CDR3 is CASSSTGRPTPPDTQYF. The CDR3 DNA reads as TGTGCCAGCAGCTCCACAGGCCGTCCTACACCACCAGATACGCAGTATTTT.

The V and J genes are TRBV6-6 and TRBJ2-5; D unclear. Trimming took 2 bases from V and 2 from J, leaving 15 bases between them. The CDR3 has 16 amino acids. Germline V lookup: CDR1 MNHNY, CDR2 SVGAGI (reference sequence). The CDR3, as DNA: TGTGCCAGCAGTTACCCCCAGGCTGGCCAACAAGAGACCCAGTACTTC. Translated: CASSYPQAGQQETQYF.

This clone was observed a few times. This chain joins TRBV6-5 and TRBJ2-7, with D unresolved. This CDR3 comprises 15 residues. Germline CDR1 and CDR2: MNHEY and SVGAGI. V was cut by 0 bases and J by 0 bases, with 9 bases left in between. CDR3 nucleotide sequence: TGTGCCAGCAGTTACTCCCCAACAAGCTCCTACGAGCAGTACTTC. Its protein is CASSYSPTSSYEQYF.

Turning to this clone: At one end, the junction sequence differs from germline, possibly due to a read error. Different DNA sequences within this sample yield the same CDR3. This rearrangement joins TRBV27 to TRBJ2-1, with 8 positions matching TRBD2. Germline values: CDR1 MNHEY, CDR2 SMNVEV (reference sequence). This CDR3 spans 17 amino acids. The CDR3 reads CASSPGSAGVSYNEQFF. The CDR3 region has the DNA TGTGCCAGCAGCCCCGGATCAGCGGGAGTATCCTATAATGAGCAGTTCTTC.

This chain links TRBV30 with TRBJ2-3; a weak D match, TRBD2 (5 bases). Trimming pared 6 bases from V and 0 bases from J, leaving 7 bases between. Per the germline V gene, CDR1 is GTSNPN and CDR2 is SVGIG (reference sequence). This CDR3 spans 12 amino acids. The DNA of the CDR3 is TGTGCCTGCGGACTCAGCACAGATACGCAGTATTTT. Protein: CACGLSTDTQYF.

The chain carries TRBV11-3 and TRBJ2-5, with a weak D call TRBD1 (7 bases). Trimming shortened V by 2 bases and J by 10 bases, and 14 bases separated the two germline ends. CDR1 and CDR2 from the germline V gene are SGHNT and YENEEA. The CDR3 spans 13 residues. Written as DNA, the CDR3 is TGTGCCAGCAGCTTACAGGGGGGAAGTAACCAGTACTTC. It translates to CASSLQGGSNQYF.

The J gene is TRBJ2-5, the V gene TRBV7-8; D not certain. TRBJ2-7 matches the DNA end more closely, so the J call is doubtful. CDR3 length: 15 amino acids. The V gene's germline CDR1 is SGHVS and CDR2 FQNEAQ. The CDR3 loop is CASSLGGSNPYEQYF. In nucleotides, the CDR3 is TGTGCCAGCAGCTTAGGAGGCAGCAACCCCTACGAGCAGTACTTC.

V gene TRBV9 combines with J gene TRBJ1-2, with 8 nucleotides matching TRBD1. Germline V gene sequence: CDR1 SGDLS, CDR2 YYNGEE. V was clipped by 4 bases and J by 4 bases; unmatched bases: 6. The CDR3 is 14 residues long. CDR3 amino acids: CASSPTGDLYGYTF. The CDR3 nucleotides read TGTGCCAGCAGCCCGACAGGGGATCTCTATGGCTACACCTTC. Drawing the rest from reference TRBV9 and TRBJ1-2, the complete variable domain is DSGVTQTPKHLITATGQRVTLRCSPRSGDLSVYWYQQSLDQGLQFLIQYYNGEERAKGNILERFSAQQFPDLHSELNLSSLELGDSALYFCASSPTGDLYGYTFGSGTRLTVV.